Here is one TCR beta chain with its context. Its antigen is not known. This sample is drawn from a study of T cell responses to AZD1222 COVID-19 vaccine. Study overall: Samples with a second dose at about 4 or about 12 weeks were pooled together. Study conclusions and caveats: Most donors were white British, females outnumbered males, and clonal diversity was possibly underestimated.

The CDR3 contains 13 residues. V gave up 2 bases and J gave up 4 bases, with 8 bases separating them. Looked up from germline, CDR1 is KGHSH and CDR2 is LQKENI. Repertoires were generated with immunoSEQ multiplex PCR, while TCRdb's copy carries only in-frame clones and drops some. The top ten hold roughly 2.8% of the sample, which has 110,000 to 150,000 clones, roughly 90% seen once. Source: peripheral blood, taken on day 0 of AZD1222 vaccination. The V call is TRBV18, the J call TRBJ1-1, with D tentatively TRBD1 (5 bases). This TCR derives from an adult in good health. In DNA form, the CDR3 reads TGTGCCAGCTCACCAACAGGATCCACTGAAGCTTTCTTT. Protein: CASSPTGSTEAFF.